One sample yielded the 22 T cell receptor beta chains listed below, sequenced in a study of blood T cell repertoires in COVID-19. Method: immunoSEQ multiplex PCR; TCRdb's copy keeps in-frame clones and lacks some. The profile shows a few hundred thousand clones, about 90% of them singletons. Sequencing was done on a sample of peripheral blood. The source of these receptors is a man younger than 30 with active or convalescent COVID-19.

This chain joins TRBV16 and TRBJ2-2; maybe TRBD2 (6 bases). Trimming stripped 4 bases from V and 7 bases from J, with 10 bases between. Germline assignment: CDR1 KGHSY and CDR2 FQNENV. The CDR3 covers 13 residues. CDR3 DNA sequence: TGTGCCAGCAGCCTCCTCGGGAGCGGGGAGCTGTTTTTT. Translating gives CASSLLGSGELFF.

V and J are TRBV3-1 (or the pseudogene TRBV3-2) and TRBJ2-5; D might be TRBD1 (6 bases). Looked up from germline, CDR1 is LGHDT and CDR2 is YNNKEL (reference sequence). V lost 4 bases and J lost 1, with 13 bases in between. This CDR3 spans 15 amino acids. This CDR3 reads CASSLKGGSQETQYF. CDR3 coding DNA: TGTGCCAGCAGCCTCAAAGGGGGTAGCCAAGAGACCCAGTACTTC.

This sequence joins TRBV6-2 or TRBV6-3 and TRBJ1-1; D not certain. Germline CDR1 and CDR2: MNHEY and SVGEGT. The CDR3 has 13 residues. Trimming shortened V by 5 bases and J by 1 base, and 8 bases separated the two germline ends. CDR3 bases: TGTGCCAGCAGTCCCCGGGAGAACACTGAAGCTTTCTTT. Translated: CASSPRENTEAFF.

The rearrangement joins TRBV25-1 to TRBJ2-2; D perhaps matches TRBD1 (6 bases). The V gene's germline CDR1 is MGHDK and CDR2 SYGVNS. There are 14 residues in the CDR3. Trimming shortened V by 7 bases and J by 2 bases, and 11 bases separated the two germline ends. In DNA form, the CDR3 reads TGTGCCAGCATGCTCAGGGGAAACACCGGGGAGCTGTTTTTT. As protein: CASMLRGNTGELFF.

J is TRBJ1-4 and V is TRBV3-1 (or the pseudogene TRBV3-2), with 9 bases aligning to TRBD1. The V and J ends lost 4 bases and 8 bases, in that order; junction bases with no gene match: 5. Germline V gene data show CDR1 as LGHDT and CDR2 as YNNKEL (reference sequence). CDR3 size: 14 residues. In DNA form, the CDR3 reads TGTGCCAGCAGCCCGAGGACAGGGGAGGAAAAACTGTTTTTT. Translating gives CASSPRTGEEKLFF.

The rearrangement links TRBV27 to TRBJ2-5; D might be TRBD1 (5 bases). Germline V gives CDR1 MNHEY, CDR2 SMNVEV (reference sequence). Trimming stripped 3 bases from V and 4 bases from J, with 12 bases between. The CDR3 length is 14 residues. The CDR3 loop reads CASSFLGAPETQYF. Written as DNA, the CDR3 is TGTGCCAGCAGTTTTCTAGGGGCCCCAGAGACCCAGTACTTC.

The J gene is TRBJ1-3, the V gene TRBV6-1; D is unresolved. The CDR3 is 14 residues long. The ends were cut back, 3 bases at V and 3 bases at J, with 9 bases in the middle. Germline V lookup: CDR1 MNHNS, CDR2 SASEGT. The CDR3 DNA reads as TGTGCCAGCAGTGAGCCGGGAGATGGAAACACCATATATTTT. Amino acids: CASSEPGDGNTIYF.

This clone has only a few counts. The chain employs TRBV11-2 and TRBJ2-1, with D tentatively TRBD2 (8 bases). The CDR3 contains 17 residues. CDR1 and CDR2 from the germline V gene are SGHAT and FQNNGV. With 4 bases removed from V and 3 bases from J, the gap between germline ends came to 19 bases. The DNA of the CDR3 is TGTGCCAGCAGCTCCAGGGGGGGCGGGAGGTACTACAATGAGCAGTTCTTC. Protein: CASSSRGGGRYYNEQFF.

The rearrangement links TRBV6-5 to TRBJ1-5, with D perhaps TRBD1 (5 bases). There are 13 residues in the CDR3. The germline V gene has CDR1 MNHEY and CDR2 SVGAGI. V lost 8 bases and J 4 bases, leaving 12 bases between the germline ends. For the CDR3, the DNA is TGTGCCAGCGATGTTTCAGGGAATCAGCCCCAGCATTTT. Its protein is CASDVSGNQPQHF.

The CDR3: CAINLPGTKSSYEQYF. CDR3 in DNA: TGTGCCATCAACCTGCCCGGGACAAAGAGCTCCTACGAGCAGTACTTC. The rearrangement uses TRBV2 and TRBJ2-7; D is perhaps TRBD1 (6 bases). Germline V gives CDR1 SNHLY, CDR2 FYNNEI. V lost 10 bases and J 0 bases, leaving 22 bases between the germline ends. CDR3 length: 16 amino acids. Full variable domain (rest looked up from reference TRBV2 and TRBJ2-7): EPEVTQTPSHQVTQMGQEVILRCVPISNHLYFYWYRQILGQKVEFLVSFYNNEISEKSEIFDDQFSVERPDGSNFTLKIRSTKLEDSAMYFCAINLPGTKSSYEQYFGPGTRLTVT.

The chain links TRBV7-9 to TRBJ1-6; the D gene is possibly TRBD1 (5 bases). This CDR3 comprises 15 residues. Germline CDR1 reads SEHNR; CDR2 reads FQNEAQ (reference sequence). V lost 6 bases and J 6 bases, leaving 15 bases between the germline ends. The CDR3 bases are TGTGCCAGCAGTAAGGGAGGGGTAGGTAATTCACCCCTCCACTTT. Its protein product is CASSKGGVGNSPLHF.

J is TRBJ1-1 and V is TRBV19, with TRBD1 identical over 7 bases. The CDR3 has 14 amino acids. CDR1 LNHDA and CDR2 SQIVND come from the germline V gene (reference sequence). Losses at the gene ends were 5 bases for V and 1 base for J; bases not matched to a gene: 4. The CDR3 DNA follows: TGTGCCAGTAGTCCGGGGACAGCGAACACTGAAGCTTTCTTT. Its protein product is CASSPGTANTEAFF.

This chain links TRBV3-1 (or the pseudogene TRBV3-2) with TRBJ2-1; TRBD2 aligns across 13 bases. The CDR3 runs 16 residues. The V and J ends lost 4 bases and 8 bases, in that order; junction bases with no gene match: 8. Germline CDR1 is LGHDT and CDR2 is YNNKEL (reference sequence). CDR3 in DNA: TGTGCCAGCAGCCCTCGGACTAGCGGGAGATTAGATGAGCAGTTCTTC. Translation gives CASSPRTSGRLDEQFF.

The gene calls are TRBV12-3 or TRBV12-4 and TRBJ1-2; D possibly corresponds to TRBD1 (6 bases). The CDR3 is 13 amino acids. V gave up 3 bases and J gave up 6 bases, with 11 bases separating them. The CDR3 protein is CASSLGSGDGYTF. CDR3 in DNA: TGTGCCAGCAGTTTGGGGTCAGGGGATGGCTACACCTTC.

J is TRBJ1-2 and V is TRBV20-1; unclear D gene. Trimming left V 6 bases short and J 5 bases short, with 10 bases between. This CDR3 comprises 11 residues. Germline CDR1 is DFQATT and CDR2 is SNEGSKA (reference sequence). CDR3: CSASTLYGYTF. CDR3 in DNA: TGCAGTGCCTCGACTCTATATGGCTACACCTTC.

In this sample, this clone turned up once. CDR3 amino acids: CASSLPGQGNEKLFF. The DNA for the CDR3 is TGTGCCAGCAGCTTACCAGGGCAGGGCAATGAAAAACTGTTTTTT. The V call is TRBV7-9, the J call TRBJ1-4; possibly TRBD1 for D (5 bases). The CDR3 totals 15 residues. The ends were cut back, 2 bases at V and 5 bases at J, with 12 bases in the middle. Germline CDR1 reads SEHNR; CDR2 reads FQNEAQ (reference sequence).

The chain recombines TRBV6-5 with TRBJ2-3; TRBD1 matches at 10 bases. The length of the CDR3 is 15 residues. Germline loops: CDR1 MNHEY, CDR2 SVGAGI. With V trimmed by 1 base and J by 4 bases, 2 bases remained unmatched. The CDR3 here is CASSYWTGGADTQYF. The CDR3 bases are TGTGCCAGCAGTTACTGGACAGGGGGGGCAGATACGCAGTATTTT.

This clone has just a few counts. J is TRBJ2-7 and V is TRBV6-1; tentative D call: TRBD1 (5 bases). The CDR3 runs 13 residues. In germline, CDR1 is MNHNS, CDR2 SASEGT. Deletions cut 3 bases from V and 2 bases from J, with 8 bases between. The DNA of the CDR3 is TGTGCCAGCAGTGAGGGCAGGGCCTACGAGCAGTACTTC. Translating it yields CASSEGRAYEQYF.

The CDR3 loop is CASSQDPGLAGLEETQYF. For the CDR3, the DNA is TGCGCCAGCAGCCAAGATCCGGGACTAGCGGGACTAGAAGAGACCCAGTACTTC. The chain uses TRBV4-1 and TRBJ2-5, with 13 bases lining up with TRBD2. Germline V CDR1 and CDR2: MGHRA, YSYEKL. The CDR3 loop spans 18 amino acids. Trimming at V came to 0 bases and at J to 3 bases, leaving 7 bases not matched to a gene.

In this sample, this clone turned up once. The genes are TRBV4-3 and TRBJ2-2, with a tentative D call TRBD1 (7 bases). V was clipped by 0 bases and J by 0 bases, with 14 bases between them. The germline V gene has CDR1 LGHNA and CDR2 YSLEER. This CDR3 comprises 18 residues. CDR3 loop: CASSQENIRGANTGELFF. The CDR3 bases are TGCGCCAGCAGCCAAGAGAATATCAGGGGGGCGAACACCGGGGAGCTGTTTTTT.

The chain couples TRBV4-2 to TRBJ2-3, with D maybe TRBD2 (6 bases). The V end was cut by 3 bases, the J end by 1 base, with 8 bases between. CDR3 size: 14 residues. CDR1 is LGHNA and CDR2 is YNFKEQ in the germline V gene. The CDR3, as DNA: TGTGCCAGCAGCCAGCCGGGGGGCACAGATACGCAGTATTTT. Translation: CASSQPGGTDTQYF.

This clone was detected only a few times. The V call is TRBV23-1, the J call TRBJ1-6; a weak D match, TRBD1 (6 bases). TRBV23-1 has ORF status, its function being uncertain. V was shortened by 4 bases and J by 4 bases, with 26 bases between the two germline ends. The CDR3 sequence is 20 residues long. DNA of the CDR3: TGCGCCAGCAGTCCCCCGTGGGCCGAATACAGGGAATGTTATAATTCACCCCTCCACTTT. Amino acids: CASSPPWAEYRECYNSPLHF.